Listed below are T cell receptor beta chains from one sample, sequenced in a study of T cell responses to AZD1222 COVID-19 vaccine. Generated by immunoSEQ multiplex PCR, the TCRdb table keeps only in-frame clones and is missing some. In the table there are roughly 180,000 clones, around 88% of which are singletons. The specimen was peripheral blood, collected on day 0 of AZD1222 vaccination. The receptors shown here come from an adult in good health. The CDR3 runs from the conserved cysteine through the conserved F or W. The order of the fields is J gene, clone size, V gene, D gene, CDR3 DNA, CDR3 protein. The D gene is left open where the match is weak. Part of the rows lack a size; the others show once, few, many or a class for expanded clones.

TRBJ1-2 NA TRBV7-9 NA TGTGCCAGCAGCTTACCGGGAAGACTGTTTCTTGGCTACACCTTC CASSLPGRLFLGYTF
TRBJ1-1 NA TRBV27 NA TGTGCCAGCAGTTCTTGGATGAACACTGAAGCTTTCTTT CASSSWMNTEAFF
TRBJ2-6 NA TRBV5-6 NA TGTGCCAGCAGCTCAGGGATTGGAACCGGGGCCAACGTCCTGACTTTC CASSSGIGTGANVLTF
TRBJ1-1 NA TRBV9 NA TGTGCCAGCAGCGTAGCGGCCTACATGAACACTGAAGCTTTCTTT CASSVAAYMNTEAFF
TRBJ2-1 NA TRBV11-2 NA TGTGCCAGCAGCTTATCGGGGAGGGAGCAGTTCTTC CASSLSGREQFF
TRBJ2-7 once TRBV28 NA TGTGCCAGCAGTTTTATTCGGAGCAGCTACGAGCAGTACTTC CASSFIRSSYEQYF
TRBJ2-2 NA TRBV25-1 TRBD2 TGTGCCAGCAGCGGGGGGGACAGGGAGCTGTTTTTT CASSGGDRELFF
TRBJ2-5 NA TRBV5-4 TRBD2 TGTGCCAGCAGCTTGGGCGGGGGAGAGACCCAGTACTTC CASSLGGGETQYF
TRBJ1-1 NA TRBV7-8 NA TGTGCCAGCAGCTTAGTCCTTCCCGCCAACACTGAAGCTTTCTTT CASSLVLPANTEAFF
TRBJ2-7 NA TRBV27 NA TGTGCCAGCAGCGATAATTTGAACTCCTACGAGCAGTACTTC CASSDNLNSYEQYF
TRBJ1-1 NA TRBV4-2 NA TGTGCCAGCAGCCAAGATCCCTTTACTCAGAACACTGAAGCTTTCTTT CASSQDPFTQNTEAFF
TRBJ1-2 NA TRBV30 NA TGTGCCTGGAGTCCCGACGGCTATGGCTACACCTTC CAWSPDGYGYTF
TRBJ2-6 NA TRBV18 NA TGTGCCAGCTCACCACCCCCAGGGGAAGGGGCCAACGTCCTGACTTTC CASSPPPGEGANVLTF
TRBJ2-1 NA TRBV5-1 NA TGCGCCAGCAGCGGTAGCGGAAGCTCCTACAATGAGCAGTTCTTC CASSGSGSSYNEQFF
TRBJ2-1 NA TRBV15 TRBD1 TGTACCACCAGCACTTACCCGCCGGGACAGGGAGCCGATGAGCAGTTCTTC CTTSTYPPGQGADEQFF
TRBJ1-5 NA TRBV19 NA TGTGCCAGTAGTAGGGGGAATCAGCCCCAGCATTTT CASSRGNQPQHF
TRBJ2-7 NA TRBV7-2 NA TGTGCCAGCAGCTTAATGTACGAGCAGTACTTC CASSLMYEQYF
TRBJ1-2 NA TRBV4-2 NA TGTGCCAGCAGCCAAGATTTGTACAGCCACTTAGGTTCTAACTATGGCTACACCTTC CASSQDLYSHLGSNYGYTF
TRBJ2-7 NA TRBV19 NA TGTGCCAGTAGCACCTCGACCTACGAGCAGTACTTC CASSTSTYEQYF
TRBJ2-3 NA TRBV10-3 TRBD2 TGTGCCATCAGTGAGGGGGGACTAGCCACCTCAGATACGCAGTATTTT CAISEGGLATSDTQYF
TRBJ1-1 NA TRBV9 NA TGTGCCAGCAGCGTAGAAATAGGGATCGGCACTGAAGCTTTCTTT CASSVEIGIGTEAFF
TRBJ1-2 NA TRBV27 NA TGTGCCAGCGGACTAAGGGAGTCTTATGGCTACACCTTC CASGLRESYGYTF
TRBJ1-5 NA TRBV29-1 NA TGCAGCGTTGAAATCGGGGGGCAGGGCAATCAGCCCCAGCATTTT CSVEIGGQGNQPQHF
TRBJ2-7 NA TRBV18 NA TGTGCCAGCTCACCACCGGTATCGCCCTACGAGCAGTACTTC CASSPPVSPYEQYF
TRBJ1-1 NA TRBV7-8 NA TGTGCCAGCAGCCCTATCCGTGTGGGGGGTGAAGCTTTCTTT CASSPIRVGGEAFF
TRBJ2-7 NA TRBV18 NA TGTGCCAGCTCACCGGGGGGGGGCGGCGAGCAGTACTTC CASSPGGGGEQYF
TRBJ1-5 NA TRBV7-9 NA TGTGCCAGCAGCCCCCCGGGCGGTAGCAATCAGCCCCAGCATTTT CASSPPGGSNQPQHF
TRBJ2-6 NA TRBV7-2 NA TGTGCCAGCAGCGTCACGGTCTCTGGGGCCAACGTCCTGACTTTC CASSVTVSGANVLTF
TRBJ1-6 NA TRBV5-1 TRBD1 TGCGCCAGCAGCCCCCAGGGGGCGGTAGGGATTTCACCCCTCCACTTT CASSPQGAVGISPLHF
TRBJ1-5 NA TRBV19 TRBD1 TGTGCCAGTAGTATACAGGGGGCTCAGCCCCAGCATTTT CASSIQGAQPQHF
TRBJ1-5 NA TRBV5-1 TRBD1 TGCGCCAGCAGCCCTGGGACAGGGAGCAATCAGCCCCAGCATTTT CASSPGTGSNQPQHF
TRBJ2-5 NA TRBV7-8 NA TGTGCCAGCAGCTTAGTGGTACAGGGAAGGTTCGTGACCCAGTACTTC CASSLVVQGRFVTQYF
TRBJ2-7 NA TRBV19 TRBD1 TGTGCCAGTAGGCAGACAGGGAACGAGCAGTACTTC CASRQTGNEQYF
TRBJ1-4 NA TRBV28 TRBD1 TGTGCCAGCAGTTTATTAGGGACAGGGGGTGATAATGAAAAACTGTTTTTT CASSLLGTGGDNEKLFF
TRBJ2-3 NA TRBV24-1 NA TGTGCCACCAGTGATCCCGTTACAGATACGCAGTATTTT CATSDPVTDTQYF
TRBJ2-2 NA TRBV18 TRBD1 TGTGCCAGCTCACCGGACAGGGGATCCACCGGGGAGCTGTTTTTT CASSPDRGSTGELFF
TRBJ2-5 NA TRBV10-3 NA TGTGCCATCACCCAGGGTTTATCGGGAGAGACCCAGTACTTC CAITQGLSGETQYF
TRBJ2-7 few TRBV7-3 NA TGTGCCAGCAGCTTAACGGCCGGGTTCGACGAGCAGTACTTC CASSLTAGFDEQYF
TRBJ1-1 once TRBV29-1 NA TGCAGCGTTGCGCAGGGTTCCGCCTCGCAGGCTTTCTTT CSVAQGSASQAFF
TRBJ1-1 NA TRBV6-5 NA TGTGCCAGCAGTTACTCGATAGGACCAGTGAACACTGAAGCTTTCTTT CASSYSIGPVNTEAFF
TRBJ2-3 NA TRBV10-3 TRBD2 TGTGCCCTCGGGGGGAGGGATACGCAGTATTTT CALGGRDTQYF
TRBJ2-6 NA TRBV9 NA TGTGCCAGCAGCGTGCCCACCTCTGGGGCCAACGTCCTGACTTTC CASSVPTSGANVLTF
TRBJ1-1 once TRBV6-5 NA TGTGCCAGCAGTTCCCGAGGAGAAAACACTGAAGCTTTCTTT CASSSRGENTEAFF
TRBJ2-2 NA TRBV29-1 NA TGCAGCGTTGAAGGAGAGAACACCGGGGAGCTGTTTTTT CSVEGENTGELFF
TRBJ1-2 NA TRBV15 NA TGTGCCACCAGCAGAGAAATCTCGGGTGGTCCCTATGGCTACACCTTC CATSREISGGPYGYTF
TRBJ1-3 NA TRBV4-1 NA TGCGCCAGCAGCCAAGACAGGAACTCTGGAAACACCATATATTTT CASSQDRNSGNTIYF
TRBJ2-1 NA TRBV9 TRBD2 TGTGCCAGCAGCTCCAGAACGGGACTAGAGGCCTACAATGAGCAGTTCTTC CASSSRTGLEAYNEQFF
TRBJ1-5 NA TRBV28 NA TGTGCCAGCGGGGAGCCATATAGCAATCAGCCCCAGCATTTT CASGEPYSNQPQHF
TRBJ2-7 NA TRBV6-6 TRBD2 TGTGCCAGCAGTCCGAACTACATAACTAGCGGGAGAGACGAGCAGTACTTC CASSPNYITSGRDEQYF
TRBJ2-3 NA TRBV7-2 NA TGTGCCAGCGGGCTCCTCGGGCCCACAGATACGCAGTATTTT CASGLLGPTDTQYF
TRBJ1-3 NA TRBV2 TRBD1 TGTGCGTCGGACAGGGCACACAACGGGGGAAACACCATATATTTT CASDRAHNGGNTIYF
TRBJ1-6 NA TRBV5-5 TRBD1 TGTGCCAGCAGCTTAGGGGGGACAGTTAATTCACCCCTCCACTTT CASSLGGTVNSPLHF
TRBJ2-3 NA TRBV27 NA TGTGCCAGCAGTTTCTCGAGCGGTAGCACAGATACGCAGTATTTT CASSFSSGSTDTQYF
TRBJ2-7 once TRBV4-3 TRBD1 TGCGCCAGCAGCGACAGGCCCGGACAGGGTTTCTACGAGCAGTACTTC CASSDRPGQGFYEQYF
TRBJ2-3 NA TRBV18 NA TGTGCCAGCTCACCAATCAGGGGTAGCACAGATACGCAGTATTTT CASSPIRGSTDTQYF
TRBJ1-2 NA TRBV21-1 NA TGTGCCAGCAGCAAAAGTGGGGAATGGCGGGACAGCCGTTATGGCTACACCTTC CASSKSGEWRDSRYGYTF
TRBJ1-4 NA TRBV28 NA TGTGCCAGCGGGAAGGGGGGGTTCGCAACTAATGAAAAACTGTTTTTT CASGKGGFATNEKLFF